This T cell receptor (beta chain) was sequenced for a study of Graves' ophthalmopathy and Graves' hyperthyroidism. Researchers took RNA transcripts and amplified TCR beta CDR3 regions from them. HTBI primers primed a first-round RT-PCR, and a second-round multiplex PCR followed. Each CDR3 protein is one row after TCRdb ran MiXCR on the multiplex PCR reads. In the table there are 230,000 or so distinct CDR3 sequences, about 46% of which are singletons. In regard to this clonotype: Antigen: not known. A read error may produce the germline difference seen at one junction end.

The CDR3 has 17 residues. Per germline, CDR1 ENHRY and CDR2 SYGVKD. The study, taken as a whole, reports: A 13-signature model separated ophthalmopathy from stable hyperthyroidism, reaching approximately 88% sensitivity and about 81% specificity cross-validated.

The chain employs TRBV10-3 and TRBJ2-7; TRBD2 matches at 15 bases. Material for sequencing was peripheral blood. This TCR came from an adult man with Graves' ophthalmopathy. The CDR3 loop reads CASSYAGLAGGSYEQYF. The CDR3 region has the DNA TGTGCCAGCAGTTACGCGGGACTAGCGGGGGGTTCCTACGAGCAGTACTTC.